These 21 T cell receptor beta chains were all obtained from the same sample, sequenced in a study of T cell responses to AZD1222 COVID-19 vaccine. Assay: immunoSEQ multiplex PCR; the TCRdb copy retains only in-frame clones and omits some. The sample consists of about 120,000 clones, around 84% of them appearing once. This material consisted of peripheral blood, taken 28 days after the second AZD1222 dose. These receptors were collected from an adult who received the AZD1222 COVID-19 vaccine.

The rearrangement joins TRBV28 to TRBJ2-2; 7 nucleotides line up with TRBD1. Germline CDR1 MDHEN, CDR2 SYDVKM. The CDR3 sequence is 15 residues long. With 3 bases clipped from V and 4 bases from J, the junction kept 5 bases outside the gene matches. The CDR3 DNA sequence: TGTGCCAGCAGTTTTCAGGGGGTCCGCACCGGGGAGCTGTTTTTT. As protein: CASSFQGVRTGELFF.

The chain carries TRBV29-1 and TRBJ2-1, with D unresolved. Germline values: CDR1 SQVTM, CDR2 ANQGSEA. This CDR3 has 10 residues. V was clipped by 4 bases and J by 6 bases, with 4 bases between them. The CDR3 DNA is TGCAGCGTTGGATCCAATGAGCAGTTCTTC. Its protein product is CSVGSNEQFF.

This clone turned up a few times. The V gene is TRBV27, the J gene TRBJ2-3, with no clear D. The length of the CDR3 is 15 residues. The germline V gene encodes CDR1 MNHEY and CDR2 SMNVEV (reference sequence). V dropped 3 bases and J dropped 4 bases, with 14 bases sitting between them. This CDR3 is CASSFSSGAPDTQYF. In DNA form, the CDR3 reads TGTGCCAGCAGTTTCTCCTCCGGCGCTCCAGATACGCAGTATTTT.

The chain has TRBV28 and TRBJ2-7; 7 bases match TRBD2. Germline CDR1 reads MDHEN; CDR2 reads SYDVKM. V dropped 6 bases and J dropped 7; count of bases not matched to a gene: 15. This CDR3 contains 15 residues. The CDR3 bases are TGTGCCAGCAGCCATGGTTTGGCCAGGGACTATGAGCAGTACTTC. It codes for CASSHGLARDYEQYF.

J is TRBJ1-6 and V is TRBV19; D may be TRBD1 (5 bases). The CDR3 runs 15 residues. V lost 3 bases, J lost 13 bases, and 19 bases lay in between. CDR1 and CDR2 from the germline V gene are LNHDA and SQIVND (reference sequence). The CDR3 spells CASSILGTAGSPLHF. Written as DNA, the CDR3 is TGTGCCAGTAGTATTCTGGGGACGGCGGGATCTCCCCTCCACTTT.

This clone was detected a few times. The V and J genes are TRBV4-3 and TRBJ1-2; D not resolved. This CDR3 spans 16 amino acids. Germline-derived CDR1 and CDR2 are LGHNA and YSLEER. V was clipped by 0 bases and J by 3 bases, with 14 bases between them. CDR3 sequence: CASSQERTGMYYGYTF. CDR3 bases: TGCGCCAGCAGCCAAGAACGCACTGGAATGTACTATGGCTACACCTTC.

The chain recombines TRBV6-5 with TRBJ2-1; 9 bases fit TRBD2. Germline V CDR1 and CDR2: MNHEY, SVGAGI. There are 14 residues in the CDR3. The J segment lost 9 bases and the V segment lost 0 bases, leaving 3 bases of the junction unmatched. CDR3 sequence reads: CASSYSLAGSEQFF. Written as DNA, the CDR3 is TGTGCCAGCAGTTACTCCCTAGCGGGAAGTGAGCAGTTCTTC.

V and J are TRBV18 and TRBJ2-7, with 10 nucleotides matching TRBD2. The V gene's germline CDR1 is KGHSH and CDR2 LQKENI. Trimming took 5 bases from V and 5 from J; bases not matched to a gene: 6. CDR3 length equals 14 residues. CDR3 sequence: CASSASGTSDEQYF. The CDR3 DNA reads TGTGCCAGCTCAGCTTCCGGGACTAGCGACGAGCAGTACTTC.

The gene calls are TRBV7-2 and TRBJ1-3; TRBD1 is a possible D gene (5 bases). Deletions cut 5 bases from V and 0 bases from J, with 11 bases between. The CDR3 has 15 amino acids. CDR1 SGHTA and CDR2 FQGNSA come from the germline V gene. The CDR3 region has the DNA TGTGCCAGCAGCCAGACAGCGCTCTCTGGAAACACCATATATTTT. Residues: CASSQTALSGNTIYF.

The V call is TRBV6-5, the J call TRBJ2-2; D uncertain. Trimming took 6 bases from V and 6 from J, leaving 17 bases between them. Germline CDR1 reads MNHEY; CDR2 reads SVGAGI. This CDR3 comprises 15 residues. The CDR3, as DNA: TGTGCCAGCAGAAAGGGTGCTTCGGGCGCCGGGGAGCTGTTTTTT. It codes for CASRKGASGAGELFF.

The chain couples TRBV2 to TRBJ2-7; TRBD1 aligns across 7 bases. The J segment lost 0 bases and the V segment lost 6 bases, leaving 8 bases of the junction unmatched. Germline values: CDR1 SNHLY, CDR2 FYNNEI. The CDR3 loop spans 15 amino acids. The CDR3 coding sequence is TGTGCCAGCAGCCTCTTACAGGGGAGCTCCTACGAGCAGTACTTC. Translated, it gives CASSLLQGSSYEQYF.

The chain links TRBV5-1 to TRBJ1-1; a possible D gene is TRBD1 (5 bases). There are 14 residues in the CDR3. Germline values: CDR1 SGHRS, CDR2 YFSETQ. V was shortened by 4 bases and J by 1 base, with 11 bases between the two germline ends. The CDR3 region is CASSTGTGNTEAFF. CDR3 DNA: TGCGCCAGCAGCACCGGGACGGGGAACACTGAAGCTTTCTTT.

This sequence joins TRBV5-5 and TRBJ2-2, with 7 bases identical to TRBD1. V was clipped by 4 bases and J by 5 bases; unmatched bases: 17. The germline CDR1 and CDR2 sequences are SGHKS and YYEKEE (reference sequence). The CDR3 spans 18 residues. This chain's CDR3 is CASSKQTGMGLGTGELFF. The DNA for the CDR3 is TGTGCCAGCAGCAAGCAGACAGGGATGGGATTGGGAACCGGGGAGCTGTTTTTT.

The chain joins TRBV7-3 to TRBJ1-1; D ambiguous. The V end was cut by 2 bases, the J end by 1 base, with 8 bases between. Germline lookup yields CDR1 SGHTA and CDR2 FQGTGA. The CDR3 is 14 amino acids. CDR3 DNA sequence: TGTGCCAGCAGCTTAGAAGGCCCGAACACTGAAGCTTTCTTT. Its protein product is CASSLEGPNTEAFF.

The chain combines TRBV7-2 with TRBJ1-5; maybe TRBD1 (6 bases). CDR3 length: 16 amino acids. The ends were cut back, 1 base at V and 1 base at J, with 11 bases in the middle. Germline CDR1 and CDR2: SGHTA and FQGNSA. The CDR3 region is CASSLDGGGSNQPQHF. The CDR3, as DNA: TGTGCCAGCAGCTTAGACGGGGGCGGGAGCAATCAGCCCCAGCATTTT.

This chain connects TRBV18 to TRBJ2-3, with 10 bases that match TRBD2. The junction had 5 bases not matched to a gene; V was cut back by 3 bases and J by 8 bases. The germline gives CDR1 KGHSH, CDR2 LQKENI. The CDR3 is made up of 14 amino acids. The CDR3 sequence: CASSPGTSVGTQYF. The DNA of the CDR3 is TGTGCCAGCTCACCGGGGACTAGCGTGGGTACGCAGTATTTT.

The chain couples TRBV5-4 to TRBJ2-7; a weak D match, TRBD1 (5 bases). Germline V gene lookup returns CDR1 SGHNT and CDR2 YYREEE (reference sequence). The CDR3 has 13 residues. V lost 4 bases to trimming and J lost 5 bases, with 13 bases between them. The CDR3 is CASSKDTRDEQYF. CDR3 nucleotide sequence: TGTGCCAGCAGCAAGGACACAAGGGACGAGCAGTACTTC.

This clone has only one observation. The chain links TRBV6-4 to TRBJ1-1, with 7 bases lining up with TRBD1. Germline values: CDR1 MRHNA, CDR2 SNTAGT. V lost 6 bases to trimming and J lost 6 bases; unmatched junction nucleotides: 10. The CDR3 consists of 14 residues. The CDR3 region has the DNA TGTGCCAGCAGAGTGACAGGGAATACGCCTGAAGCTTTCTTT. It encodes CASRVTGNTPEAFF.

This clone has a single count. This sequence joins TRBV18 and TRBJ1-2, with D tentatively TRBD1 (6 bases). Trimming cost V 1 base and J 2 bases, with 17 bases left between them. From germline, CDR1 is KGHSH and CDR2 LQKENI. This CDR3 region has 17 residues. The CDR3 loop reads CASSPLDSLETNYGYTF. The CDR3 DNA follows: TGTGCCAGCTCACCACTGGACAGTCTTGAGACGAACTATGGCTACACCTTC.

This clone was seen more than once but under ten times. This chain links TRBV6-5 with TRBJ1-2, with 7 bases fitting TRBD1. Germline CDR1 reads MNHEY; CDR2 reads SVGAGI. The CDR3 runs to 15 residues. V lost 0 bases to trimming and J lost 7 bases; unmatched junction nucleotides: 8. The CDR3 bases are TGTGCCAGCAGTTACTCAACGGGACAGATTGGTGGCTACACCTTC. Protein: CASSYSTGQIGGYTF.

V gene TRBV5-1 combines with J gene TRBJ2-1; 13 bases align to TRBD2. J was trimmed by 7 bases and V by 6 bases; bases with no gene match: 13. This CDR3 spans 17 amino acids. Germline V gene sequence: CDR1 SGHRS, CDR2 YFSETQ. Here the CDR3 DNA reads TGCGCCAGCATCCTAACTGGACTAGCGGGAGCGGGAAATGAGCAGTTCTTC. Amino acids: CASILTGLAGAGNEQFF. The variable domain in full, with the rest retrieved from reference TRBV5-1 and TRBJ2-1, is KAGVTQTPRYLIKTRGQQVTLSCSPISGHRSVSWYQQTPGQGLQFLFEYFSETQRNKGNFPGRFSGRQFSNSRSEMNVSTLELGDSALYLCASILTGLAGAGNEQFFGPGTRLTVL.